This T cell receptor (beta chain) was sequenced during a study of blood T cell repertoires in COVID-19. Study-wide context: Both acute and convalescent COVID-19 samples were obtained from the United States, Italy and Spain. The cDNA or gDNA used as material had been derived from T cells, B-cell-depleted T cells, or PBMCs.

In the original processing: Estimation of nucleated cell counts was performed using reference gene primer amplification. Here immunoSEQ multiplex PCR was the method, and the copy in TCRdb shows in-frame clones only, minus some. V and J calls and clone size are as listed in that table; D and trimming were resolved from the DNA. The sample has fewer than 300,000 clones; around 82% are singletons. Seattle's cohort entered during active infection and was followed longitudinally. The germline CDR1 and CDR2 sequences are SGDLS and YYNGEE. The V gene end was trimmed by 0 bases and the J gene end by 4 bases; junction bases not matched to a gene: 0. The CDR3 has 15 amino acids.

The specimen was peripheral blood. V and J are TRBV9 and TRBJ1-6; 8 bases fit TRBD1. This TCR came from a human donor with COVID-19, enrolled during active disease. The donor label of this sample is uncertain. The CDR3 here is CASSVGTGYNSPLHF. The CDR3 DNA is TGTGCCAGCAGCGTAGGGACAGGGTATAATTCACCCCTCCACTTT. Complete variable domain (other parts from reference TRBV9 and TRBJ1-6): DSGVTQTPKHLITATGQRVTLRCSPRSGDLSVYWYQQSLDQGLQFLIQYYNGEERAKGNILERFSAQQFPDLHSELNLSSLELGDSALYFCASSVGTGYNSPLHFGNGTRLTVT.